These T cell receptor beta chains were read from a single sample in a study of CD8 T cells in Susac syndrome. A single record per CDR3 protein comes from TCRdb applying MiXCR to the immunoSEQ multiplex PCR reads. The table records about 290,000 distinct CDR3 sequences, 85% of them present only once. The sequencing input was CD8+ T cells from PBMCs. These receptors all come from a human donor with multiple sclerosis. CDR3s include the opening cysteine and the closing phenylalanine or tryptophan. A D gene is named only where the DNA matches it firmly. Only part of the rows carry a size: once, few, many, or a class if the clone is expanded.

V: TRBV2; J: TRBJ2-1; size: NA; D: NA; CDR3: CASSERGNSYNEQFF; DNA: TGTGCCAGCAGTGAACGGGGAAACTCCTACAATGAGCAGTTCTTC
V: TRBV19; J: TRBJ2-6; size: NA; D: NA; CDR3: CASSITAAGANVLTF; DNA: TGTGCCAGTAGTATAACAGCAGCTGGGGCCAACGTCCTGACTTTC
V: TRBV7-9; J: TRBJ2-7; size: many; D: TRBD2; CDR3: CASSEGLAAYEQYF; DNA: TGCGCCAGCAGCGAGGGACTAGCGGCCTACGAGCAGTACTTC
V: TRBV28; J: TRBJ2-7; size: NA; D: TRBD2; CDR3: CASSLIAGGTYEQYF; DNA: TGTGCCAGCAGTCTTATAGCGGGAGGGACCTACGAGCAGTACTTC
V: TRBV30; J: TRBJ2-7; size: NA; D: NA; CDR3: CAWSGTPAESPYEQYF; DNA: TGTGCCTGGAGTGGAACCCCAGCAGAGAGCCCTTACGAGCAGTACTTC
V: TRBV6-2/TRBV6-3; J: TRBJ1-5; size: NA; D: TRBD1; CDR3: CASSDLDRTGGVSPQHF; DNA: TGTGCCAGCAGCGACCTAGACCGGACAGGGGGTGTTTCGCCCCAGCATTTT
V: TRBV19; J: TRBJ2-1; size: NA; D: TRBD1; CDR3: CASSILMTGTLNEQFF; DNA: TGTGCCAGTAGTATACTTATGACAGGGACCCTCAATGAGCAGTTCTTC
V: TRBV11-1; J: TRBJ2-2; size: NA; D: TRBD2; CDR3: CASSLQRRGSSGRANTGELFF; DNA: TGTGCCAGCAGCTTGCAACGACGGGGGAGTAGCGGGAGGGCGAACACCGGGGAGCTGTTTTTT
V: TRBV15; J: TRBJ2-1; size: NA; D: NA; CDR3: CATSRDKAGEGGSYNEQFF; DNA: TGTGCCACCAGCAGAGATAAGGCGGGAGAGGGGGGGTCCTACAATGAGCAGTTCTTC
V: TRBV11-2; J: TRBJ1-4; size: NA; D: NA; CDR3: CASSQEVGTQVPNEKLFF; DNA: TGTGCCAGCAGCCAGGAGGTGGGCACACAGGTACCTAATGAAAAACTGTTTTTT